What follows describes a single T cell receptor (beta chain). This specimen comes from a study of shared clonotypes between healthy human individuals. Donors included only healthy HIV-negative adults lacking recent acute infections or vaccinations. Germline CDR1 SGHAT, CDR2 FQNNGV. The ends were cut back, 6 bases at V and 5 bases at J, with 10 bases in the middle. The CDR3 loop spans 12 amino acids. Assay used: immunoSEQ multiplex PCR; TCRdb lists only in-frame clones, some missing. The data show around 1.5 million clones, 95% to 99% seen once. The clonotype comes from a man younger than 45 in good health. The sample taken for sequencing was naive CD4+ T cells sorted from blood. Subset given: CD45RA+ positively selected. V and J are TRBV11-2 and TRBJ2-5; D gene unclear. As DNA, the CDR3 is TGTGCCAGCAGTTACTTCCGGGAGACCCAGTACTTC. This sequence encodes CASSYFRETQYF.